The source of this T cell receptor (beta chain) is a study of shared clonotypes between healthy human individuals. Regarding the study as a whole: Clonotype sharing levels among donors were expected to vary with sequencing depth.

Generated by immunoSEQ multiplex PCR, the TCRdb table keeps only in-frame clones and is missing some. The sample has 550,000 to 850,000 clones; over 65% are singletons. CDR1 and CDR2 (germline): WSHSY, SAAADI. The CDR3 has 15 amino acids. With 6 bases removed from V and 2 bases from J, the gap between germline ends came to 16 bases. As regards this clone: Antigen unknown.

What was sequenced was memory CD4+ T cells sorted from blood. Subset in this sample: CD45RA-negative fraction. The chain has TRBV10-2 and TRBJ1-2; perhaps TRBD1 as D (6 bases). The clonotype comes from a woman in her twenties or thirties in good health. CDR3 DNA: TGCGCCAGCAGCCGAACCGGGACAATGAACTATGGCTACACCTTC. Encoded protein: CASSRTGTMNYGYTF.